The sequence of this T cell receptor (beta chain) was determined in a study of blood T cell repertoires in COVID-19. Overall study context: Sample material is recorded as cDNA or gDNA derived from T cells, B-cell-depleted T cells, or PBMCs.

This CDR3 is 18 amino acids long. Germline V CDR1 and CDR2: SGHVS, FQNEAQ. Trimming stripped 4 bases from V and 4 bases from J, with 25 bases between. The method was immunoSEQ multiplex PCR; TCRdb's version includes in-frame clones alone and lacks a portion of them. The sample comprises about 410,000 clones, about nine tenths of which are singletons, and around 1.4% rests with the top ten. The chain joins TRBV7-8 to TRBJ1-1, with a possible D match to TRBD1 (6 bases). The TCR originated in a woman aged 25-40 years with active or convalescent COVID-19. Sequencing was carried out using peripheral blood. The CDR3 nucleotides read TGTGCCAGCAGCTCGAGAATCCGGGGGGCTGGGGTCAGCACTGAAGCTTTCTTT. Encoded protein: CASSSRIRGAGVSTEAFF. Supplemented by reference TRBV7-8 and TRBJ1-1, the full variable domain reads GAGVSQSPRYKVAKRGQDVALRCDPISGHVSLFWYQQALGQGPEFLTYFQNEAQLDKSGLPSDRFFAERPEGSVSTLKIQRTQQEDSAVYLCASSSRIRGAGVSTEAFFGQGTRLTVV.